This is a list of T cell receptor beta chains from one sample in a study of shared clonotypes between healthy human individuals. Some clones are missing from TCRdb's copy, which holds only in-frame ones; the method was immunoSEQ multiplex PCR. The profile covers about 2,100,000 clones, with 93% appearing a single time and 1.5% to 2% taken by the ten largest. Sequencing was done on a sample of naive CD8+ T cells from PBMCs. The receptors originated from a man between 18 and 29 years old in good health. Some clones in this sample may be carry-over from other donors' samples. Each CDR3 is given with its conserved first and last residue. Each record gives: V gene, J gene, D gene, clone size, CDR3 DNA, CDR3 protein. D genes are given only for firm matches. Clone size is stated in some rows and not others, as once, few, many or a class when expanded.

v_gene: TRBV4-1; j_gene: TRBJ2-2; d_gene: NA; abundance: NA; CDR3nt: TGCGCCAGCAGCCAAGAAGGCCAGCCCGGGGAGCTGTTTTTT; CDR3aa: CASSQEGQPGELFF
v_gene: TRBV28; j_gene: TRBJ2-3; d_gene: NA; abundance: NA; CDR3nt: TGTGCCAGCAGTTTAGTAGGGACCCCGGCAGATACGCAGTATTTT; CDR3aa: CASSLVGTPADTQYF
v_gene: TRBV27; j_gene: TRBJ2-2; d_gene: NA; abundance: NA; CDR3nt: TGTGCCAGCAGTACCTCCGGGACTGTACAAAGGGATACCGGGGAGCTGTTTTTT; CDR3aa: CASSTSGTVQRDTGELFF
v_gene: TRBV9; j_gene: TRBJ2-1; d_gene: TRBD2; abundance: once; CDR3nt: TGTGCCAGCAGCGCGAGCGGGAGACCCTACAATGAGCAGTTCTTC; CDR3aa: CASSASGRPYNEQFF
v_gene: TRBV5-6; j_gene: TRBJ2-5; d_gene: TRBD2; abundance: NA; CDR3nt: TGTGCCAGCAGCCTTGGACTAGCGGGGACCCCGCAGGGGACCCAGTACTTC; CDR3aa: CASSLGLAGTPQGTQYF
v_gene: TRBV25-1; j_gene: TRBJ2-5; d_gene: NA; abundance: NA; CDR3nt: TGTGCCAGCAGTGAAGGGGCCCAAGAGACCCAGTACTTC; CDR3aa: CASSEGAQETQYF
v_gene: TRBV5-6; j_gene: TRBJ2-2; d_gene: NA; abundance: NA; CDR3nt: TGTGCCAGCAGCGAAGTAACAGCCCTTAGAGACACCGGGGAGCTGTTTTTT; CDR3aa: CASSEVTALRDTGELFF
v_gene: TRBV2; j_gene: TRBJ2-5; d_gene: TRBD2; abundance: NA; CDR3nt: TGTGCCAGCAGGCCCACCGGGGTACTAGCGGGAGGGGGGGAGACCCAGTACTTC; CDR3aa: CASRPTGVLAGGGETQYF
v_gene: TRBV7-7; j_gene: TRBJ2-1; d_gene: NA; abundance: NA; CDR3nt: TGTGCCAGCAGCTTAGCGGAGCGGGCGACTGGGGAGCAGTTCTTC; CDR3aa: CASSLAERATGEQFF
v_gene: TRBV10-3; j_gene: TRBJ1-1; d_gene: NA; abundance: few; CDR3nt: TGTGCCATCAGTGGGACAGTGAACACTGAAGCTTTCTTT; CDR3aa: CAISGTVNTEAFF